This is a list of T cell receptor beta chains from one sample in a study of blood T cell repertoires in COVID-19. Sequenced by immunoSEQ multiplex PCR; TCRdb stores in-frame clones only, minus some. The profile shows fewer than 250,000 clones, roughly 83% of them singletons. The sequencing input was peripheral blood. The receptor source for this set is a woman aged 45-59 years with acute or convalescent COVID-19. Each CDR3 is given with its conserved first and last residue. A D gene is named only where the DNA matches it firmly. Size is stated for part of the rows, as once, few or many counts, or as a class when the clone is expanded.

cdr3_nt: TGCGCCAGCAGCCAAGAATCGGGAACAGGGGGTGGCTACACCTTC
cdr3_aa: CASSQESGTGGGYTF
clone_size: few
j_call: TRBJ1-2
d_call: TRBD1
cdr3_length: 15
v_call: TRBV4-3

cdr3_nt: TGTGCCAGCAGCTTGGTGGGGGGGGAGGAGCAGTACTTC
cdr3_aa: CASSLVGGEEQYF
clone_size: NA
j_call: TRBJ2-7
d_call: TRBD2
cdr3_length: 13
v_call: TRBV5-6

cdr3_nt: TGTGCCAGCTCACCTGACATCGGGAGAGAAAAACTGTTTTTT
cdr3_aa: CASSPDIGREKLFF
clone_size: NA
j_call: TRBJ1-4
d_call: NA
cdr3_length: 14
v_call: TRBV18

cdr3_nt: TGCGCCAGCAGTCCGGCAGGGGGGCGGGAGACCCAGTACTTC
cdr3_aa: CASSPAGGRETQYF
clone_size: NA
j_call: TRBJ2-5
d_call: NA
cdr3_length: 14
v_call: TRBV5-1

cdr3_nt: TGTGCCATCAGAGGGAGCAATGAAAAACTGTTTTTT
cdr3_aa: CAIRGSNEKLFF
clone_size: once
j_call: TRBJ1-4
d_call: NA
cdr3_length: 12
v_call: TRBV10-3

cdr3_nt: TGTGCCAGCAGCTTGACTGTCACTAGCGGGAGGGCGAATGAGCAGTTCTTC
cdr3_aa: CASSLTVTSGRANEQFF
clone_size: NA
j_call: TRBJ2-1
d_call: TRBD2
cdr3_length: 17
v_call: TRBV5-6

cdr3_nt: TGTGCCAGCAGGGCCGGGACAGGGGGGAATGAGCAGTTCTTC
cdr3_aa: CASRAGTGGNEQFF
clone_size: NA
j_call: TRBJ2-1
d_call: TRBD1
cdr3_length: 14
v_call: TRBV6-5

cdr3_nt: TGTGCCAGCAGCTATAGCTTGGAGACCCAGTACTTC
cdr3_aa: CASSYSLETQYF
clone_size: NA
j_call: TRBJ2-5
d_call: NA
cdr3_length: 12
v_call: TRBV3-1/TRBV3-2

cdr3_nt: TGTGCCAGCAGCAAGGGAGGCGAAGGGGAAAAACTGTTTTTT
cdr3_aa: CASSKGGEGEKLFF
clone_size: NA
j_call: TRBJ1-4
d_call: NA
cdr3_length: 14
v_call: TRBV11-3

cdr3_nt: TGTGCCAGCAGTGAAGACAGGACCAAGACCTTC
cdr3_aa: CASSEDRTKTF
clone_size: few
j_call: TRBJ1-2
d_call: NA
cdr3_length: 11
v_call: TRBV6-1

cdr3_nt: TGTGCCAGCAGCTTAGAAGCGTCGGAGACCCAGTACTTC
cdr3_aa: CASSLEASETQYF
clone_size: once
j_call: TRBJ2-5
d_call: NA
cdr3_length: 13
v_call: TRBV7-9

cdr3_nt: TGTGCCAGCTCACCAAAGCGGCAGTCCTACAATGAGCAGTTCTTC
cdr3_aa: CASSPKRQSYNEQFF
clone_size: NA
j_call: TRBJ2-1
d_call: NA
cdr3_length: 15
v_call: TRBV18

cdr3_nt: TGTGCCAGCTCACCCTCCAGGGGGGAGAACACTGAAGCTTTCTTT
cdr3_aa: CASSPSRGENTEAFF
clone_size: few
j_call: TRBJ1-1
d_call: TRBD1
cdr3_length: 15
v_call: TRBV18

cdr3_nt: TGTGCCATCAGTGCAGGGTGGAACACTGAAGCTTTCTTT
cdr3_aa: CAISAGWNTEAFF
clone_size: NA
j_call: TRBJ1-1
d_call: NA
cdr3_length: 13
v_call: TRBV10-3

cdr3_nt: TGTGCCAGTAGTATCTTAGGGGGGGCGAGTTCTGGGGCCAACGTCCTGACTTTC
cdr3_aa: CASSILGGASSGANVLTF
clone_size: NA
j_call: TRBJ2-6
d_call: NA
cdr3_length: 18
v_call: TRBV19

cdr3_nt: TGTGCCAGCAGCGGACAGGGGGATTCACCCCTCCACTTT
cdr3_aa: CASSGQGDSPLHF
clone_size: NA
j_call: TRBJ1-6
d_call: TRBD1
cdr3_length: 13
v_call: TRBV3-1/TRBV3-2

cdr3_nt: TGTGCCAGCAGCAGCGCTAGCGGTTCCTCCTACAATGAACAGTTCTTC
cdr3_aa: CASSSASGSSYNEQFF
clone_size: NA
j_call: TRBJ2-1
d_call: NA
cdr3_length: 16
v_call: TRBV21-1

cdr3_nt: TGTGCCAGCAGCTGGGGGACAGGCTACGAGCAGTACTTC
cdr3_aa: CASSWGTGYEQYF
clone_size: NA
j_call: TRBJ2-7
d_call: TRBD1
cdr3_length: 13
v_call: TRBV5-6

cdr3_nt: TGTGCCAGCAGCCAGCCCCTAGCGGGAGCTGGGCAGTTCTTC
cdr3_aa: CASSQPLAGAGQFF
clone_size: NA
j_call: TRBJ2-1
d_call: TRBD2
cdr3_length: 14
v_call: TRBV4-2

cdr3_nt: TGTGCCAGCAGTTACGCTTGGGACAGGGGGCCTTACGAGCAGTACTTC
cdr3_aa: CASSYAWDRGPYEQYF
clone_size: once
j_call: TRBJ2-7
d_call: TRBD1
cdr3_length: 16
v_call: TRBV6-5

cdr3_nt: TGTGCCAGCAGTTTTTATTCGAGCGGGTCCAACACCGGGGAGCTGTTTTTT
cdr3_aa: CASSFYSSGSNTGELFF
clone_size: NA
j_call: TRBJ2-2
d_call: NA
cdr3_length: 17
v_call: TRBV28

cdr3_nt: TGTGCCAGCAGCTTAGACACTAACTATGGCTACACCTTC
cdr3_aa: CASSLDTNYGYTF
clone_size: NA
j_call: TRBJ1-2
d_call: NA
cdr3_length: 13
v_call: TRBV7-2

cdr3_nt: TGTGCCAGCAGGTGGTCGGGGAACACTGAAGCTTTCTTT
cdr3_aa: CASRWSGNTEAFF
clone_size: NA
j_call: TRBJ1-1
d_call: NA
cdr3_length: 13
v_call: TRBV28

cdr3_nt: TGTGCCAGCAGTTACGGGGGCTACACCACCTACGAGCAGTACTTC
cdr3_aa: CASSYGGYTTYEQYF
clone_size: NA
j_call: TRBJ2-7
d_call: NA
cdr3_length: 15
v_call: TRBV6-2/TRBV6-3

cdr3_nt: TGTGCCAGCAGTCCTATGCCCTCGGGATCCTTCTCCTACGAGCAGTACTTC
cdr3_aa: CASSPMPSGSFSYEQYF
clone_size: NA
j_call: TRBJ2-7
d_call: NA
cdr3_length: 17
v_call: TRBV28

cdr3_nt: TGCGCCAGCCAAGTTGGCGGAGTGAACACTGAAGCTTTCTTT
cdr3_aa: CASQVGGVNTEAFF
clone_size: once
j_call: TRBJ1-1
d_call: NA
cdr3_length: 14
v_call: TRBV5-1

cdr3_nt: TGTGCCAGCAGCCAAGGGCAAGGGGGGGACTATGGCTACACCTTC
cdr3_aa: CASSQGQGGDYGYTF
clone_size: NA
j_call: TRBJ1-2
d_call: NA
cdr3_length: 15
v_call: TRBV4-2

cdr3_nt: TGTGCCAGTACCAAAGCAGGAGAGCAGTACTTC
cdr3_aa: CASTKAGEQYF
clone_size: few
j_call: TRBJ2-7
d_call: NA
cdr3_length: 11
v_call: TRBV19

cdr3_nt: TGTGCCAGCAGTGACAGGGATCATGGCTACACCTTC
cdr3_aa: CASSDRDHGYTF
clone_size: NA
j_call: TRBJ1-2
d_call: NA
cdr3_length: 12
v_call: TRBV6-1

cdr3_nt: TGTGCCTGGAGTCTAGATCCCCCGGGTCTAAATAATCAGCCCCAGCATTTT
cdr3_aa: CAWSLDPPGLNNQPQHF
clone_size: NA
j_call: TRBJ1-5
d_call: NA
cdr3_length: 17
v_call: TRBV30

cdr3_nt: TGTGCCAGCAGTTACACAGGGGTTGGCAATCAGCCCCAGCATTTT
cdr3_aa: CASSYTGVGNQPQHF
clone_size: NA
j_call: TRBJ1-5
d_call: TRBD1
cdr3_length: 15
v_call: TRBV6-5

cdr3_nt: TGTGCCAGCAGCGGGGGGACAGGATTTGGCTACACCTTC
cdr3_aa: CASSGGTGFGYTF
clone_size: NA
j_call: TRBJ1-2
d_call: TRBD1
cdr3_length: 13
v_call: TRBV7-2

cdr3_nt: TGTGCCAGCAGTCCCAGAACTAGCGGGAGTGTCTACAATGAGCAGTTCTTC
cdr3_aa: CASSPRTSGSVYNEQFF
clone_size: few
j_call: TRBJ2-1
d_call: TRBD2
cdr3_length: 17
v_call: TRBV6-2/TRBV6-3

cdr3_nt: TGCGCCAGCAGCCTTGAGCCTCCGCGGAAGCTGATCACTGAAGCTTTCTTT
cdr3_aa: CASSLEPPRKLITEAFF
clone_size: NA
j_call: TRBJ1-1
d_call: NA
cdr3_length: 17
v_call: TRBV4-3

cdr3_nt: TGTGCCAGCAGCTTATCCCCCGGGGGGGGTTATGGCTACACCTTC
cdr3_aa: CASSLSPGGGYGYTF
clone_size: NA
j_call: TRBJ1-2
d_call: NA
cdr3_length: 15
v_call: TRBV11-2

cdr3_nt: TGTGCCAGCAGTTTAGCTAGCTCCTACAATGAGCAGTTCTTC
cdr3_aa: CASSLASSYNEQFF
clone_size: NA
j_call: TRBJ2-1
d_call: NA
cdr3_length: 14
v_call: TRBV28

cdr3_nt: TGTGCCAGCACCGCGGGGCGGGGGTCCTACAATGAGCAGTTCTTC
cdr3_aa: CASTAGRGSYNEQFF
clone_size: NA
j_call: TRBJ2-1
d_call: TRBD2
cdr3_length: 15
v_call: TRBV2

cdr3_nt: TGTGCCAGCAGTTTAGCTCCCGCTGAAGCTTTCTTT
cdr3_aa: CASSLAPAEAFF
clone_size: NA
j_call: TRBJ1-1
d_call: NA
cdr3_length: 12
v_call: TRBV12-3/TRBV12-4

cdr3_nt: TGTGCCAGCAGTGAAGCCTATGTAGGGGGACGCGGCACCGGGGAGCTGTTTTTT
cdr3_aa: CASSEAYVGGRGTGELFF
clone_size: NA
j_call: TRBJ2-2
d_call: NA
cdr3_length: 18
v_call: TRBV6-1

cdr3_nt: TGTGCCTGGAACAGGGCGGGTCAGCCCCAGCATTTT
cdr3_aa: CAWNRAGQPQHF
clone_size: NA
j_call: TRBJ1-5
d_call: NA
cdr3_length: 12
v_call: TRBV30

cdr3_nt: TGTGCCAGTAATTTGTGGAGGACGTTCTTC
cdr3_aa: CASNLWRTFF
clone_size: NA
j_call: TRBJ2-1
d_call: NA
cdr3_length: 10
v_call: TRBV19

cdr3_nt: TGCGCCAGCAGCCGGTTTAATTCCGGACACTTAGTTGCAGAGACCCAGTACTTC
cdr3_aa: CASSRFNSGHLVAETQYF
clone_size: NA
j_call: TRBJ2-5
d_call: NA
cdr3_length: 18
v_call: TRBV4-1

cdr3_nt: TGTGCCAGTAGTATCAGACAGGGTCCCTACGAGCAGTACTTC
cdr3_aa: CASSIRQGPYEQYF
clone_size: NA
j_call: TRBJ2-7
d_call: TRBD1
cdr3_length: 14
v_call: TRBV19

cdr3_nt: TGTGCCAGCAGGCGGTACCAAGAGACCCAGTACTTC
cdr3_aa: CASRRYQETQYF
clone_size: NA
j_call: TRBJ2-5
d_call: NA
cdr3_length: 12
v_call: TRBV3-1/TRBV3-2

cdr3_nt: TGCGCCAGCAGCTTGGACCCGGATGAGCAGTTCTTC
cdr3_aa: CASSLDPDEQFF
clone_size: NA
j_call: TRBJ2-1
d_call: NA
cdr3_length: 12
v_call: TRBV5-1

cdr3_nt: TGTGCCAGCAGCCCGCAAACGGCTCCTAGCGGGGGGCCCCAAGAGACCCAGTACTTC
cdr3_aa: CASSPQTAPSGGPQETQYF
clone_size: NA
j_call: TRBJ2-5
d_call: TRBD2
cdr3_length: 19
v_call: TRBV3-1/TRBV3-2

cdr3_nt: TGTGCCAGCAGCCCAAGGAGCCCTGAATCCGAGCAGTACTTC
cdr3_aa: CASSPRSPESEQYF
clone_size: NA
j_call: TRBJ2-7
d_call: NA
cdr3_length: 14
v_call: TRBV6-5

cdr3_nt: TGTGCCAGCAGCCCCGAGGGATTCACTGAAGCTTTCTTT
cdr3_aa: CASSPEGFTEAFF
clone_size: NA
j_call: TRBJ1-1
d_call: NA
cdr3_length: 13
v_call: TRBV12-3/TRBV12-4

cdr3_nt: TGTGCCAGCAGTTTACAGGAGGGCACTGAAGCTTTCTTT
cdr3_aa: CASSLQEGTEAFF
clone_size: NA
j_call: TRBJ1-1
d_call: NA
cdr3_length: 13
v_call: TRBV27

cdr3_nt: TGCGCCAGCAGCTTGTTTCCAGGGTCCTACAATGAGCAGTTCTTC
cdr3_aa: CASSLFPGSYNEQFF
clone_size: NA
j_call: TRBJ2-1
d_call: NA
cdr3_length: 15
v_call: TRBV5-1

cdr3_nt: TGTGCCAGCAGCACCGGGACTAGTTCCTACAATGAGCAGTTCTTC
cdr3_aa: CASSTGTSSYNEQFF
clone_size: NA
j_call: TRBJ2-1
d_call: TRBD2
cdr3_length: 15
v_call: TRBV13

cdr3_nt: TGTGCCAGCAGCCTCGGGACTGCTAGCTCTGGGGCCAACGTCCTGACTTTC
cdr3_aa: CASSLGTASSGANVLTF
clone_size: NA
j_call: TRBJ2-6
d_call: NA
cdr3_length: 17
v_call: TRBV3-1/TRBV3-2

cdr3_nt: TGTGCCAGCAGCACGGGGACTAGCGGGGCCCAGTTCTTC
cdr3_aa: CASSTGTSGAQFF
clone_size: NA
j_call: TRBJ2-1
d_call: TRBD2
cdr3_length: 13
v_call: TRBV7-8

cdr3_nt: TGTGCCAGCAGTCAGATACAGGGTTATAGCAATCAGCCCCAGCATTTT
cdr3_aa: CASSQIQGYSNQPQHF
clone_size: NA
j_call: TRBJ1-5
d_call: NA
cdr3_length: 16
v_call: TRBV6-2/TRBV6-3

cdr3_nt: TGTGCCAGCAGTCCAGGGCCGCCCGGGGAGCTGTTTTTT
cdr3_aa: CASSPGPPGELFF
clone_size: NA
j_call: TRBJ2-2
d_call: NA
cdr3_length: 13
v_call: TRBV25-1

cdr3_nt: TGTGCCATCAGTGAGAGTGGGACAGGGAGGCCTCTGGAAGCTTTCTTT
cdr3_aa: CAISESGTGRPLEAFF
clone_size: NA
j_call: TRBJ1-1
d_call: TRBD1
cdr3_length: 16
v_call: TRBV10-3

cdr3_nt: TGTGCCAGTTTGGGACAGGGGTCCAATGAGCAGTTCTTC
cdr3_aa: CASLGQGSNEQFF
clone_size: few
j_call: TRBJ2-1
d_call: TRBD1
cdr3_length: 13
v_call: TRBV19

cdr3_nt: TGCGCCAGCAGCTCCGGGACAGGCCGCTCTGGAAACACCATATATTTT
cdr3_aa: CASSSGTGRSGNTIYF
clone_size: NA
j_call: TRBJ1-3
d_call: TRBD1
cdr3_length: 16
v_call: TRBV5-1

cdr3_nt: TGTGCCAGCAGCGTAGCGGGACTCAGATTCACCGGGGAGCTGTTTTTT
cdr3_aa: CASSVAGLRFTGELFF
clone_size: NA
j_call: TRBJ2-2
d_call: TRBD2
cdr3_length: 16
v_call: TRBV7-9

cdr3_nt: TGTGCCAGCAGCTTCGGACAGGCTGGGGCCAACGTCCTGACTTTC
cdr3_aa: CASSFGQAGANVLTF
clone_size: NA
j_call: TRBJ2-6
d_call: TRBD1
cdr3_length: 15
v_call: TRBV7-8